These 15 T cell receptor beta chains came from one sample sequenced in a study of cytomegalovirus exposure and HLA in healthy donors. The PCR employed 60 Vbeta primers together with 13 Jbeta primers. TCRdb's table, derived via immunoSEQ multiplex PCR, lists solely in-frame clones and lacks some. The table lists approximately 170,000 clones, 65% to 85% of them singletons. The sequencing input was PBMCs. These receptors all come from a male donor in good health and CMV-seronegative.

The V call is TRBV4-1, the J call TRBJ1-2; 9 bases fit TRBD1. Germline V CDR1 and CDR2: MGHRA, YSYEKL. With V trimmed by 3 bases and J by 2 bases, 7 bases remained unmatched. The length of the CDR3 is 16 residues. CDR3 residues: CASSHGQGNSNYGYTF. The DNA for the CDR3 is TGCGCCAGCAGCCACGGACAGGGGAATTCCAACTATGGCTACACCTTC.

The V and J genes are TRBV28 and TRBJ1-1; D gene unclear. Trimming removed 1 base at V and 2 bases at J, with 2 bases between. The CDR3 consists of 12 residues. The germline gives CDR1 MDHEN, CDR2 SYDVKM. CDR3 amino acids: CASSLLNTEAFF. The CDR3 region has the DNA TGTGCCAGCAGTTTATTAAACACTGAAGCTTTCTTT.

The rearrangement links TRBV9 to TRBJ2-5; TRBD2 aligns across 7 bases. V lost 6 bases and J lost 3; bases outside the gene matches: 5. There are 13 residues in the CDR3. Germline V gene sequence: CDR1 SGDLS, CDR2 YYNGEE. CDR3 in amino acids: CASNWAGEETQYF. In DNA form, the CDR3 reads TGTGCCAGCAACTGGGCGGGGGAAGAGACCCAGTACTTC.

This rearrangement joins TRBV5-1 to TRBJ2-2, with 7 bases identical to TRBD2. V gave up 0 bases and J gave up 6 bases; unmatched junction bases: 11. Germline CDR1 is SGHRS and CDR2 is YFSETQ. The CDR3 has 17 residues. The CDR3: CASSLDGLAAGAGELFF. The CDR3 DNA follows: TGCGCCAGCAGCTTGGATGGTCTAGCGGCCGGGGCCGGGGAGCTGTTTTTT.

This chain joins TRBV29-1 and TRBJ2-1; tentatively, D is TRBD1 (5 bases). The V gene lost 2 bases and the J gene lost 5 bases, with 10 bases spanning the gap. This CDR3 has 13 amino acids. Germline V gene sequence: CDR1 SQVTM, CDR2 ANQGSEA. In nucleotides, the CDR3 is TGCAGCGTTGAAAGGGGTGGGAACAATGAGCAGTTCTTC. It specifies CSVERGGNNEQFF.

This clone was detected once. V is TRBV6-5 and J is TRBJ2-7; 9 positions match TRBD1. Per the germline V gene, CDR1 is MNHEY and CDR2 is SVGAGI. There are 14 residues in the CDR3. After removal of 2 bases from V and 6 bases from J, the junction contained 5 bases not matched to a gene. CDR3 bases: TGTGCCAGCAGTTACGGGACAGGGACTGTCGAGCAGTACTTC. Amino acids: CASSYGTGTVEQYF.

This sequence joins TRBV27 and TRBJ2-7, with 7 bases identical to TRBD2. The CDR3 consists of 16 residues. Germline values: CDR1 MNHEY, CDR2 SMNVEV (reference sequence). The junction had 14 bases not matched to a gene; V was cut back by 4 bases and J by 5 bases. The CDR3 DNA reads TGTGCCAGCAGTTCCAGACGACTAGCCCCTAGGGACGAGCAGTACTTC. Translating gives CASSSRRLAPRDEQYF.

The rearrangement links TRBV6-5 to TRBJ2-7, with 10 bases matching TRBD1. V shed 4 bases and J 2 bases; nucleotides not matched to a gene: 2. The germline gives CDR1 MNHEY, CDR2 SVGAGI. The CDR3 loop spans 14 amino acids. The CDR3 region has the DNA TGTGCCAGCAGTTGGGGACAGGGGCCCTACGAGCAGTACTTC. Its protein product is CASSWGQGPYEQYF.

The chain has TRBV5-1 and TRBJ2-3, with 8 bases lining up with TRBD1. The J segment lost 0 bases and the V segment lost 4 bases, leaving 4 bases of the junction unmatched. CDR1 is SGHRS and CDR2 is YFSETQ in the germline V gene. CDR3 size: 15 residues. CDR3 region: CASSLDRASTDTQYF. The DNA of the CDR3 is TGCGCCAGCAGCCTGGACAGGGCTAGCACAGATACGCAGTATTTT.

This chain connects TRBV9 to TRBJ2-2, with TRBD2 identical over 7 bases. The trim removed 6 bases at V and 0 bases at J, leaving 2 bases unmatched. The CDR3 sequence is 14 residues long. Looked up from germline, CDR1 is SGDLS and CDR2 is YYNGEE. The CDR3 DNA is TGTGCCAGCACGGCGGGGGCGAACACCGGGGAGCTGTTTTTT. As protein: CASTAGANTGELFF. Together with reference TRBV9 and TRBJ2-2, the CDR3 gives the full variable domain: DSGVTQTPKHLITATGQRVTLRCSPRSGDLSVYWYQQSLDQGLQFLIQYYNGEERAKGNILERFSAQQFPDLHSELNLSSLELGDSALYFCASTAGANTGELFFGEGSRLTVL.

V gene TRBV9 combines with J gene TRBJ2-5; TRBD2 might be the D (7 bases). This CDR3 spans 14 amino acids. Germline lookup yields CDR1 SGDLS and CDR2 YYNGEE. The germline V and J ends were trimmed by 0 bases and 5 bases, with 11 bases remaining between them. DNA for the CDR3: TGTGCCAGCAGCGTAGGTGGGGGGGCTGAGACCCAGTACTTC. Protein sequence: CASSVGGGAETQYF.

The V and J genes are TRBV9 and TRBJ2-1; 16 bases match TRBD2. V shed 4 bases and J 7 bases; nucleotides not matched to a gene: 2. Germline lookup yields CDR1 SGDLS and CDR2 YYNGEE. The CDR3 is made up of 15 amino acids. CDR3 in DNA: TGTGCCAGCAGCTGGGGACTAGCGGGGGGGAATGAGCAGTTCTTC. Amino acid sequence: CASSWGLAGGNEQFF.

The chain employs TRBV19 and TRBJ2-5; 14 positions agree with TRBD2. CDR1 is LNHDA, CDR2 SQIVND, per germline (reference sequence). The V segment lost 3 bases and the J segment 0 bases; nucleotides outside the gene matches: 0. CDR3 length: 16 residues. CDR3 coding DNA: TGTGCCAGTAGTATGGGACTAGCGGGAGACCAAGAGACCCAGTACTTC. It yields the protein CASSMGLAGDQETQYF.

V usage is TRBV5-3 and J usage is TRBJ2-7, with a possible D match to TRBD1 (7 bases). TRBV5-3 is recorded as an ORF, its role being uncertain. CDR3 length: 14 amino acids. V lost 7 bases, J lost 7 bases, and 21 bases lay in between. DNA of the CDR3: TGTGCCAGAGAACCCAGGGGGGCTTTAAGGGAGCAGTACTTC. Translation: CAREPRGALREQYF.

The V and J genes are TRBV5-7 and TRBJ2-3, with 15 bases lining up with TRBD2. TRBV5-7 belongs to the ORF category, with a function that is uncertain. This CDR3 comprises 16 residues. Unmatched junction bases numbered 8, after V lost 4 bases and J lost 8 bases. The CDR3 sequence is CASSMGLAGGAATQYF. The CDR3 coding sequence is TGTGCCAGCAGCATGGGACTAGCGGGAGGAGCGGCTACGCAGTATTTT.